This TCR beta chain was recovered during a study of cytomegalovirus exposure and HLA in healthy donors. Using immunoSEQ multiplex PCR, the repertoire was profiled, and TCRdb retains in-frame clones only, with some absent. This table holds 250,000 to 300,000 clones, 65% to 90% found once. V lost 7 bases to trimming and J lost 7 bases; unmatched junction nucleotides: 8. Germline V gene data show CDR1 as MNHEY and CDR2 as SMNVEV (reference sequence). This CDR3 has 14 amino acids. The genes are TRBV27 and TRBJ1-5, with 9 bases that match TRBD1. The sample consisted of PBMCs. This clonotype was sampled from a woman under 30 in good health and CMV-seronegative. CDR3 sequence: CASTSTGGRQPQHF. As DNA, the CDR3 is TGTGCCAGCACCTCGACAGGGGGAAGGCAGCCCCAGCATTTT.